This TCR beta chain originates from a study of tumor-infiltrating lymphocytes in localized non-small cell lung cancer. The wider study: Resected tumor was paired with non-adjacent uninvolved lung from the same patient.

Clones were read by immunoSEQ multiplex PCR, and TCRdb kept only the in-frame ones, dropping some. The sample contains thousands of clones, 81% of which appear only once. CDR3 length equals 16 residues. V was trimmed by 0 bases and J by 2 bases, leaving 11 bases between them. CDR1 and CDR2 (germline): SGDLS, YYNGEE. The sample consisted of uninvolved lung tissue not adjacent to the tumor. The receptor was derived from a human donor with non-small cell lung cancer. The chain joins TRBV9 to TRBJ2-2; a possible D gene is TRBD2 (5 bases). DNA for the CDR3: TGTGCCAGCAGCGTAGGAGGGAGTGGTAACACCGGGGAGCTGTTTTTT. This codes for CASSVGGSGNTGELFF.